This T cell receptor (beta chain) was identified during a study of response to subunit inactivated influenza vaccine. TCRdb analysed the RT-PCR reads with MiXCR anew, one entry per CDR3 protein. The table includes roughly 650,000 distinct CDR3 sequences, about 15% detected once. This clonotype was seen many times. In germline, CDR1 is SGHDT, CDR2 YYEEEE. This CDR3 has 15 amino acids. The V gene end was trimmed by 4 bases and the J gene end by 6 bases; junction bases not matched to a gene: 7. Sequences were derived from PBMCs from blood, sampled approximately 12 days after vaccination. The chain recombines TRBV5-6 with TRBJ2-1; the match to TRBD1 covers 10 bases. The sequence came from a middle-aged man who received an inactivated influenza vaccine. In DNA form, the CDR3 reads TGTGCCAGCAGCCGGGGACAGGGGATTGGCAATGAGCAGTTCTTC. It yields the protein CASSRGQGIGNEQFF.